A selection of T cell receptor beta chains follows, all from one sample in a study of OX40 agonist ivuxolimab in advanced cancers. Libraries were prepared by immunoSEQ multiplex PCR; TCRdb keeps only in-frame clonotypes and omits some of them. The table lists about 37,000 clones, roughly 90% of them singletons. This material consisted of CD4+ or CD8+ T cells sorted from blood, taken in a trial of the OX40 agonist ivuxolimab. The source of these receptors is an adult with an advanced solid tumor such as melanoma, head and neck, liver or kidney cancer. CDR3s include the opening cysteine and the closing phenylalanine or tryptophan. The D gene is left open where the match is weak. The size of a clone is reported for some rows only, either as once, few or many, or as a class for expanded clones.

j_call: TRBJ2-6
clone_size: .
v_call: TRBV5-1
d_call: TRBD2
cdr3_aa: CASSLGGGPGANVLTF
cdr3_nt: TGCGCCAGCAGCTTGGGCGGGGGGCCTGGGGCCAACGTCCTGACTTTC

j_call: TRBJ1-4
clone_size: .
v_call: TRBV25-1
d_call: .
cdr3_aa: CASSEPGSLTNEKLFF
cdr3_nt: TGTGCCAGCAGTGAACCCGGCAGTTTAACTAATGAAAAACTGTTTTTT

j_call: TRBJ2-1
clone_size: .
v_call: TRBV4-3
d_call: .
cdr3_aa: CASSQELGSMGSQSSYNEQFF
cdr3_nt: TGCGCCAGCAGCCAAGAGTTGGGAAGTATGGGGAGCCAGAGCTCCTACAATGAGCAGTTCTTC

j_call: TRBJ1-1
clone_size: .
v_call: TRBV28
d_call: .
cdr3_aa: CASSLTLNTEAFF
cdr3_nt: TGTGCCAGCAGTTTAACGTTGAACACTGAAGCTTTCTTT

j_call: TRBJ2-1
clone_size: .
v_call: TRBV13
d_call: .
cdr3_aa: CASSLEWLAYNEQFF
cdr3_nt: TGTGCCAGCAGCTTAGAGTGGCTAGCATACAATGAGCAGTTCTTC

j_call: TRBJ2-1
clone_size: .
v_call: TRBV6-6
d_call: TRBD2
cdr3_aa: CASSPRKAGGPGEQFF
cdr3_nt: TGTGCCAGCAGCCCTCGGAAAGCGGGAGGGCCAGGTGAGCAGTTCTTC

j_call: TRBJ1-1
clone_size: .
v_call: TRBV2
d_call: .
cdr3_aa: CASSDVGGNTEAFF
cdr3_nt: TGTGCCAGCAGTGATGTTGGGGGGAACACTGAAGCTTTCTTT

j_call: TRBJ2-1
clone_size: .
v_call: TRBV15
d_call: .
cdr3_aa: CATSRGGEWLDNEQFF
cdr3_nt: TGTGCCACCAGCAGAGGAGGAGAGTGGCTGGACAATGAGCAGTTCTTC

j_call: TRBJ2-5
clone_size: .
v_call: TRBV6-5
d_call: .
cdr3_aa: CASSYSIQETQYF
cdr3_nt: TGTGCCAGCAGTTACTCCATACAAGAGACCCAGTACTTC

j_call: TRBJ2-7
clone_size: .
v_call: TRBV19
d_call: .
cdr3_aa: CASSIESEGVMNEQYF
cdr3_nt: TGTGCCAGTAGTATAGAATCCGAGGGAGTGATGAACGAGCAGTACTTC

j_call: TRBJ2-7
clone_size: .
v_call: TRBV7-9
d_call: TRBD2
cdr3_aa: CASSSSSGTPYEQYF
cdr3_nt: TGTGCCAGCAGCTCCTCGAGCGGGACCCCCTACGAGCAGTACTTC

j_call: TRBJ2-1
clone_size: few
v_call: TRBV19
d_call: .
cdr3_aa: CASSIGGIEQFF
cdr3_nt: TGTGCCAGTAGTATAGGCGGGATTGAGCAGTTCTTC

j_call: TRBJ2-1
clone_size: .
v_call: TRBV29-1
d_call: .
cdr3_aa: CSVEGKFPTSYNEQFF
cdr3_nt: TGCAGCGTTGAAGGGAAATTCCCTACCTCCTACAATGAGCAGTTCTTC

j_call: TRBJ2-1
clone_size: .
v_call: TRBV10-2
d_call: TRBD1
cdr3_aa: CASSERTGFRNEQFF
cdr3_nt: TGCGCCAGCAGTGAAAGGACAGGGTTCCGCAATGAGCAGTTCTTC

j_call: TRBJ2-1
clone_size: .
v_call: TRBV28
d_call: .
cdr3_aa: CASSLWRDSSSYNEQFF
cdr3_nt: TGTGCCAGCAGTTTATGGAGGGACTCTAGCTCCTACAATGAGCAGTTCTTC

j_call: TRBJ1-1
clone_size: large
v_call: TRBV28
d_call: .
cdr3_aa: CASTFPPGYMNTEAFF
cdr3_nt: TGTGCCAGCACGTTCCCTCCCGGTTACATGAACACTGAAGCTTTCTTT

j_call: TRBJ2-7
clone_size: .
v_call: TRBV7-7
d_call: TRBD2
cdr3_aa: CASSLAYEAGADEQYF
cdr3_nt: TGTGCTAGCAGCTTAGCATACGAAGCGGGAGCGGACGAGCAGTACTTC

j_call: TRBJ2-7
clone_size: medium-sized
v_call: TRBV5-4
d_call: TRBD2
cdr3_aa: CASSWGLAGGSSREQYF
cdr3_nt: TGTGCCAGCAGCTGGGGACTAGCGGGAGGGTCATCGAGGGAGCAGTACTTC

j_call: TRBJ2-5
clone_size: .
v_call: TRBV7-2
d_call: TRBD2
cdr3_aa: CASSSMQLAGVAGETQYF
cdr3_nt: TGTGCCAGCAGCTCAATGCAACTAGCGGGCGTAGCCGGGGAGACCCAGTACTTC

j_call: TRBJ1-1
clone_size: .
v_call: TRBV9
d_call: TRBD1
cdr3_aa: CASSYGQGSTEAFF
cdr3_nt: TGTGCCAGCAGCTACGGACAGGGAAGCACTGAAGCTTTCTTT

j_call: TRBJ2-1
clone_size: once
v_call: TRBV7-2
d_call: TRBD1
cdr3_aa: CASSLRGPGDRAFNEQFF
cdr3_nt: TGTGCCAGCAGCTTAAGGGGCCCCGGGGACAGGGCATTTAATGAGCAGTTCTTC

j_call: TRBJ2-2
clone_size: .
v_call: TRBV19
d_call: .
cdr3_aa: CASSMVSVTNTGELFF
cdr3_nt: TGTGCCAGTAGTATGGTGTCTGTTACGAACACCGGGGAGCTGTTTTTT

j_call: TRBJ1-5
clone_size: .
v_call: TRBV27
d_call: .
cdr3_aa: CASSPGLGVGQPQHF
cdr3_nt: TGTGCCAGCAGTCCCGGCTTGGGGGTTGGTCAGCCCCAGCATTTT

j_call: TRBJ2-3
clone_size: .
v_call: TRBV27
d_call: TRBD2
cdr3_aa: CASRGLAGVGGDTQYF
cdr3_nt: TGTGCCAGCAGGGGACTAGCGGGAGTGGGCGGAGATACGCAGTATTTT

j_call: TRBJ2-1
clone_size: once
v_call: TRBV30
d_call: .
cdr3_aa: CAWGHGNEQFF
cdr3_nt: TGTGCCTGGGGGCACGGCAATGAGCAGTTCTTC

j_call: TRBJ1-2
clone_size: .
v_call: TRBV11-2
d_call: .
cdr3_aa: CASSLVTVWVNYGYTF
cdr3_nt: TGTGCCAGCAGCTTAGTAACGGTGTGGGTTAACTATGGCTACACCTTC

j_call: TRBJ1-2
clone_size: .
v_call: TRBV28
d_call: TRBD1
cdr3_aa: CASSTNRGPSGYTF
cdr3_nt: TGTGCCAGCAGTACCAACAGGGGGCCCAGTGGCTACACCTTC

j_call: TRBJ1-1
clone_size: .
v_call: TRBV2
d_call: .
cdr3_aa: CAKGTGNTEAFF
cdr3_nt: TGTGCCAAAGGGACCGGGAATACTGAAGCTTTCTTT

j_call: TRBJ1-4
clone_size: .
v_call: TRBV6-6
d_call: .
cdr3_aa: CASSPAEAFGKLFF
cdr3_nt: TGTGCCAGCAGTCCCGCGGAGGCGTTTGGGAAACTGTTTTTT

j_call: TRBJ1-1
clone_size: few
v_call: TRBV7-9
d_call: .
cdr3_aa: CASSILQGPNTEAFF
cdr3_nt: TGTGCCAGCAGCATTCTACAGGGCCCGAACACTGAAGCTTTCTTT

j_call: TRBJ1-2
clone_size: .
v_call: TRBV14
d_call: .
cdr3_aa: CASSQGINYGYTF
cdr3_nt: TGTGCCAGCAGCCAGGGGATCAACTATGGCTACACCTTC

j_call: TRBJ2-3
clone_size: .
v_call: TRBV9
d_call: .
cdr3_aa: CASSVAGSRTDTQYF
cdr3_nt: TGTGCCAGCAGCGTAGCCGGGAGTCGAACAGATACGCAGTATTTT

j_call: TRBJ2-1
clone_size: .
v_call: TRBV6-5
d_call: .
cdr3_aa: CASPKGEEGNEQFF
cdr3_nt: TGTGCCAGCCCTAAGGGGGAGGAGGGAAATGAGCAGTTCTTC

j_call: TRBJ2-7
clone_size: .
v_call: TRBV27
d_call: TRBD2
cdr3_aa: CASSLAGPYEQYF
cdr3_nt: TGTGCCAGCAGCTTAGCGGGGCCCTACGAGCAGTACTTC

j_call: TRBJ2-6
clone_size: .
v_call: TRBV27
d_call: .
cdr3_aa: CASSFYTGANVLTF
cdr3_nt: TGTGCCAGCAGTTTCTACACTGGGGCCAACGTCCTGACTTTC